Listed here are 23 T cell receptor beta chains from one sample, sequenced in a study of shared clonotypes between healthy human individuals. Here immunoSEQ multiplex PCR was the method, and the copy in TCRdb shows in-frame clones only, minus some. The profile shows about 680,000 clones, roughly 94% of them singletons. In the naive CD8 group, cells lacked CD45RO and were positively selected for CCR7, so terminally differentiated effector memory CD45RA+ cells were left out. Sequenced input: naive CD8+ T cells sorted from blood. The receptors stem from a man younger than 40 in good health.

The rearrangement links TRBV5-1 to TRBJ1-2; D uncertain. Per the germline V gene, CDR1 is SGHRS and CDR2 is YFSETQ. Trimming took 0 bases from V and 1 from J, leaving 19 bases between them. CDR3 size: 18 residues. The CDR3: CASSLVEDRGGVNYGYTF. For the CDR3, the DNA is TGCGCCAGCAGCTTGGTTGAAGATCGAGGCGGTGTTAACTATGGCTACACCTTC. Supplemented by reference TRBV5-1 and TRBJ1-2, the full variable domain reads KAGVTQTPRYLIKTRGQQVTLSCSPISGHRSVSWYQQTPGQGLQFLFEYFSETQRNKGNFPGRFSGRQFSNSRSEMNVSTLELGDSALYLCASSLVEDRGGVNYGYTFGSGTRLTVV.

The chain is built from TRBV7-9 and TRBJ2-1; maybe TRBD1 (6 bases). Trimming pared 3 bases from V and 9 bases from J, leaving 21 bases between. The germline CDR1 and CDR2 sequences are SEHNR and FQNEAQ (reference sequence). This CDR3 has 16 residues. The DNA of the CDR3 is TGTGCCAGCAGCTTTAGTCGGCACAGGGCTGGGGTTGAGCAGTTCTTC. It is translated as CASSFSRHRAGVEQFF.

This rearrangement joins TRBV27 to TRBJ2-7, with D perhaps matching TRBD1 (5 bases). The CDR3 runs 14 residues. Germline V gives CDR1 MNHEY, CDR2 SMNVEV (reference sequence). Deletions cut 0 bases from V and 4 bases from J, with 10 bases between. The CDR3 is CASSLSRTKYEQYF. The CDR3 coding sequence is TGTGCCAGCAGTTTATCCCGGACAAAGTACGAGCAGTACTTC.

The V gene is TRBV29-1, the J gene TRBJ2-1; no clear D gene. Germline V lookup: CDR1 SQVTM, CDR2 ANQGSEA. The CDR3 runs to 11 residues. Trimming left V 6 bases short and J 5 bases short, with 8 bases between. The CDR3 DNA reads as TGCAGCGTAGCAGACCACAATGAGCAGTTCTTC. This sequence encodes CSVADHNEQFF.

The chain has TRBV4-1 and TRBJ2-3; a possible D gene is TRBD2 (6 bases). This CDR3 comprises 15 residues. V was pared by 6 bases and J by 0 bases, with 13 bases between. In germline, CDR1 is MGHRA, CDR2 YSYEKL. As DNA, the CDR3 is TGCGCCAGCAGGGGGGAGAGCGGGAGCACAGATACGCAGTATTTT. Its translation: CASRGESGSTDTQYF.

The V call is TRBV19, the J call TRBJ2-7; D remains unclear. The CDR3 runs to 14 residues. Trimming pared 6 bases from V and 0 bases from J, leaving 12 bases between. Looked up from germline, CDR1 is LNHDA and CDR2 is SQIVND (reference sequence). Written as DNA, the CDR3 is TGTGCCAGTAGGGCGGCGGCAAGCTCCTACGAGCAGTACTTC. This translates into CASRAAASSYEQYF.

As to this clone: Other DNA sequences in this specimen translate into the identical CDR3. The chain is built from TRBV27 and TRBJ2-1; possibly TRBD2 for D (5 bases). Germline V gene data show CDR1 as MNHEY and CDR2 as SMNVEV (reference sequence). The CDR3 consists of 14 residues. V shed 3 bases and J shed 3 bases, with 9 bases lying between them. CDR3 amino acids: CASSFLGSYNEQFF. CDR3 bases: TGTGCCAGCAGTTTTTTGGGGAGCTACAATGAGCAGTTCTTC.

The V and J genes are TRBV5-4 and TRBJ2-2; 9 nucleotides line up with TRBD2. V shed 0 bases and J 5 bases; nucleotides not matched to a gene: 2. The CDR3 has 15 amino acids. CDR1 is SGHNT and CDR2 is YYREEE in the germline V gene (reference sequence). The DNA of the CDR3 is TGTGCCAGCAGCTTGGTAGCGGGAGCTACCGGGGAGCTGTTTTTT. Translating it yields CASSLVAGATGELFF.

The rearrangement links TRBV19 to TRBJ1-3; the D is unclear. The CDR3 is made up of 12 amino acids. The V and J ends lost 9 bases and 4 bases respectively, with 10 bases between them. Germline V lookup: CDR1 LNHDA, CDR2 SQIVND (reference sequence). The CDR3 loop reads CASAPYGNTIYF. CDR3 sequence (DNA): TGTGCCAGCGCCCCTTACGGAAACACCATATATTTT.

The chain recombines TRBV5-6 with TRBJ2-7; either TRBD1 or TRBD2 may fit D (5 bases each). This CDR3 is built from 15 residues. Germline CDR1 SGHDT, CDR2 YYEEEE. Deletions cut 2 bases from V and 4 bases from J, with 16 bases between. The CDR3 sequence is CASSLPGWGLYEQYF. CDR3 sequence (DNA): TGTGCCAGCAGCTTACCGGGATGGGGGTTGTACGAGCAGTACTTC.

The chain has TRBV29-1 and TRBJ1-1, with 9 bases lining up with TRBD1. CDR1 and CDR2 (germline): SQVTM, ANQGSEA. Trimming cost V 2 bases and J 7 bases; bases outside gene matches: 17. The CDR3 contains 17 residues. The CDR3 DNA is TGCAGCGTTGAATGGGGGGCTCGGGACAGGGAGCTGGGTGAAGCTTTCTTT. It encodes CSVEWGARDRELGEAFF.

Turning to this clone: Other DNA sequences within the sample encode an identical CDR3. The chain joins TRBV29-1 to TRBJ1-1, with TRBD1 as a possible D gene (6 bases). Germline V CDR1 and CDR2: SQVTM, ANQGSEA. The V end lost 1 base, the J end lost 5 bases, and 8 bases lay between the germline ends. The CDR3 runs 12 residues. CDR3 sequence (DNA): TGCAGCGTTGAAGGCAGGGGAACTGAAGCTTTCTTT. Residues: CSVEGRGTEAFF.

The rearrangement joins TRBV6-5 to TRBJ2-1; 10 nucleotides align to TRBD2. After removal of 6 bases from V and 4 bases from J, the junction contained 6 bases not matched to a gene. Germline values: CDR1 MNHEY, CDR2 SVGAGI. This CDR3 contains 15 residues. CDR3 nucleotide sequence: TGTGCCAGCAGAAAGGGACTAGCGAAATACAATGAGCAGTTCTTC. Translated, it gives CASRKGLAKYNEQFF.

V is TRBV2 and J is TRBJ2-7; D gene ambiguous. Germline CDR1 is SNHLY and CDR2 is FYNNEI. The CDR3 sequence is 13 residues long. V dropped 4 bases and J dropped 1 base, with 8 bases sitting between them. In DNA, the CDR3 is TGTGCCAGCAGTGGACATTTTTCCTACGAGCAGTACTTC. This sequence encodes CASSGHFSYEQYF.

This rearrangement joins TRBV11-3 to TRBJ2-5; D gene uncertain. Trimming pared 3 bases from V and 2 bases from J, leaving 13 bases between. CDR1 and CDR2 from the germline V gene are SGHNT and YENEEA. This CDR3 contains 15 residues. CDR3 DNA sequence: TGTGCCAGCAGCTTTGGTGATGGCAGGCAAGAGACCCAGTACTTC. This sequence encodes CASSFGDGRQETQYF.

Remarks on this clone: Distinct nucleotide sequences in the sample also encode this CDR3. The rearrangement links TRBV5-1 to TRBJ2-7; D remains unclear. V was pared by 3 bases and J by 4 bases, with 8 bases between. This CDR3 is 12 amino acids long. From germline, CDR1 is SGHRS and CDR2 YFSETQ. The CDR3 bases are TGCGCCAGCAGCTCGGAAGGGTACGAGCAGTACTTC. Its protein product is CASSSEGYEQYF.

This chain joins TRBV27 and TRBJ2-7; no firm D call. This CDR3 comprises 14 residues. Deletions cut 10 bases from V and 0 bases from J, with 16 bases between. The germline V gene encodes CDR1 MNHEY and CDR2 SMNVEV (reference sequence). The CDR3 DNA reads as TGTGCCACCAAAACCCTCGGCCACTCCTACGAGCAGTACTTC. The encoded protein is CATKTLGHSYEQYF.

CDR3 protein: CASSLQVGGQDTQYF. The CDR3 nucleotides read TGTGCCAGCAGCTTACAAGTGGGGGGCCAAGATACGCAGTATTTT. The rearrangement joins TRBV7-2 to TRBJ2-3; D tentatively reads TRBD1 or TRBD2 (6 bases each). V was clipped by 2 bases and J by 5 bases, with 14 bases between them. This CDR3 has 15 amino acids. CDR1 is SGHTA and CDR2 is FQGNSA in the germline V gene.

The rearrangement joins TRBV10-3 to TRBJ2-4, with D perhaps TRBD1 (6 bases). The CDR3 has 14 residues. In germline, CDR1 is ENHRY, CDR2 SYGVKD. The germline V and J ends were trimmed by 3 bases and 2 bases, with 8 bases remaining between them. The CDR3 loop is CAISDRGPKNIQYF. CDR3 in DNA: TGTGCCATCAGTGACAGGGGCCCCAAAAACATTCAGTACTTC.

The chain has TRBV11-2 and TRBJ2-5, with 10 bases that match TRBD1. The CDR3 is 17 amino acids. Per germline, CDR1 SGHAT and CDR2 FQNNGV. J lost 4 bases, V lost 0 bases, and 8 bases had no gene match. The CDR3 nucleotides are TGTGCCAGCAGCTTAGATATCTGGGACAGGGGTCGAGAGACCCAGTACTTC. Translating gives CASSLDIWDRGRETQYF.

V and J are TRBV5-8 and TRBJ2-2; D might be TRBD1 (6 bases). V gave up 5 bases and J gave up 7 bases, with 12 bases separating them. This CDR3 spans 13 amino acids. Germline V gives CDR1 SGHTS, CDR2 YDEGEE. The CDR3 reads CASRRQGFGELFF. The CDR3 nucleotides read TGTGCCAGCAGGCGGCAGGGGTTCGGGGAGCTGTTTTTT. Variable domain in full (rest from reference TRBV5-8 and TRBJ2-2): EAGVTQSPTHLIKTRGQQATLRCSPISGHTSVYWYQQALGLGLQFLLWYDEGEERNRGNFPPRFSGRQFPNYSSELNVNALELEDSALYLCASRRQGFGELFFGEGSRLTVL.

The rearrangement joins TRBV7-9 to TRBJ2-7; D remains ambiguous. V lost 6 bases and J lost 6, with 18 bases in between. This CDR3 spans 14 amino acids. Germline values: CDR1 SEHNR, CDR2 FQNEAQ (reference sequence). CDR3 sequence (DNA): TGTGCCAGCAGTGGGCAGAACGCGACGGGCGAGCAGTACTTC. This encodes CASSGQNATGEQYF. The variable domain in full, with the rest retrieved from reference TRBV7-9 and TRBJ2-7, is DTGVSQNPRHKITKRGQNVTFRCDPISEHNRLYWYRQTLGQGPEFLTYFQNEAQLEKSRLLSDRFSAERPKGSFSTLEIQRTEQGDSAMYLCASSGQNATGEQYFGPGTRLTVT.

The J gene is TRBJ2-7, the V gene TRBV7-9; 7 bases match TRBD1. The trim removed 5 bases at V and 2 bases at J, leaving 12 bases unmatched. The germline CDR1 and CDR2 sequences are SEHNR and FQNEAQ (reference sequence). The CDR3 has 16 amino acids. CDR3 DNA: TGTGCCAGCAGCCTCCCGGTTGGGGACAGAGCCTACGAGCAGTACTTC. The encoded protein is CASSLPVGDRAYEQYF.